This T cell receptor beta chain came from a study of shared clonotypes between healthy human individuals. Study-level information: The study used three CD4 naive, three CD4 memory, two CD8 naive and one CD8 memory plate per donor. Findings and limits, study-wide: Large sequencing depth failed to make sorted-subset sequencing complete, rarefaction showed. Few donors limited the genetic and exposure-history diversity represented.

Replicate PCRs run on sorted subsets employed roughly 190 ng DNA, some 33,000 T cell genomes. Clones were read by immunoSEQ multiplex PCR, and TCRdb kept only the in-frame ones, dropping some. The table shows roughly 1,800,000 clones, with approximately 94% occurring only once. The germline CDR1 and CDR2 sequences are LGHNT and FRNRAP. The V and J ends lost 0 bases and 2 bases, in that order; junction bases with no gene match: 5. The CDR3 covers 17 residues. Turning to this clone: Its antigen is not identified.

Naive-designated CD8 cells lacked CD45RO, were positively enriched for CCR7, and omitted terminally differentiated effector memory CD45RA+ cells. The sequence derives from a man aged 18-30 years in good health. Sequenced sample: naive CD8+ T cells sorted from blood. The chain has TRBV12-5 and TRBJ1-5; 9 bases are a match to TRBD1. The CDR3 DNA sequence: TGTGCTAGTGGTTTGGTACGGGACAGGGAGGGCAATCAGCCCCAGCATTTT. This gives the protein CASGLVRDREGNQPQHF.